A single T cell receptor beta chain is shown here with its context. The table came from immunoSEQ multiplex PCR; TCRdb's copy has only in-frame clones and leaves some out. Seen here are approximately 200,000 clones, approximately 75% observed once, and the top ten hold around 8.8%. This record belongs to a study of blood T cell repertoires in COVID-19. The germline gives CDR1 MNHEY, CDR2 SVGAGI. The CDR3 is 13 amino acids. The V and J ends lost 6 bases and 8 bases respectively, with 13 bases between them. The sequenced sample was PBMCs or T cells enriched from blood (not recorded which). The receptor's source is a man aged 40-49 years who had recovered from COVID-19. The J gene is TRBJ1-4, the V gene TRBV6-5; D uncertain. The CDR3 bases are TGTGCCAGCAGGGCGGCGGGAGGCGAAAAACTGTTTTTT. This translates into CASRAAGGEKLFF.